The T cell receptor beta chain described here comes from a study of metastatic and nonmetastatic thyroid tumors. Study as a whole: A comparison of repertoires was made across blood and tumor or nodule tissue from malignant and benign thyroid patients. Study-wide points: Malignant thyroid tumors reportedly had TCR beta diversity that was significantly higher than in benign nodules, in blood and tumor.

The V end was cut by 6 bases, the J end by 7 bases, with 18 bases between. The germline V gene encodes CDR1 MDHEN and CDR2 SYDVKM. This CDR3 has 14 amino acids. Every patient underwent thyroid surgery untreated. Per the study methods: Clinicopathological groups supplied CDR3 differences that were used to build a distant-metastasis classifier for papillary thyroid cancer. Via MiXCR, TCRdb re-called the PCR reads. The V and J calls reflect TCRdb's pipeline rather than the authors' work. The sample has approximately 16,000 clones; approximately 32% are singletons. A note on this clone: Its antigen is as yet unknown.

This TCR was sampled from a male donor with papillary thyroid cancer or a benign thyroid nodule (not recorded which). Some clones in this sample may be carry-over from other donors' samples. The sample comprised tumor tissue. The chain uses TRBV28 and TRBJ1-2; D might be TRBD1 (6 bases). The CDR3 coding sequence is TGTGCCAGCAGACGAGTTACGGGGGCTGGTGGCTACACCTTC. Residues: CASRRVTGAGGYTF.